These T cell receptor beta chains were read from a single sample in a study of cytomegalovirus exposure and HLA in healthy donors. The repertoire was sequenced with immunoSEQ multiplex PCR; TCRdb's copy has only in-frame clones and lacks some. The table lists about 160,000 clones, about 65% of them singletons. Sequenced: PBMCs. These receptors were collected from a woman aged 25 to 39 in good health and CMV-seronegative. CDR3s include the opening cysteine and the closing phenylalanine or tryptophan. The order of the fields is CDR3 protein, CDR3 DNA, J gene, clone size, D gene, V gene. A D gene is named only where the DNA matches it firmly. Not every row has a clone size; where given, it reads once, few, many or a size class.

cdr3_aa: CASSLEVTGEGGYTF; cdr3_nt: TGCGCCAGCAGCTTGGAAGTGACAGGGGAGGGTGGCTACACCTTC; j_call: TRBJ1-2; clone_size: .; d_call: TRBD1; v_call: TRBV5-1
cdr3_aa: CASSQVLAGDGELFF; cdr3_nt: TGCGCCAGCAGCCAAGTGCTAGCGGGAGACGGGGAGCTGTTTTTT; j_call: TRBJ2-2; clone_size: .; d_call: TRBD2; v_call: TRBV4-3
cdr3_aa: CASSVAGEVQPQHF; cdr3_nt: TGTGCCAGCAGCGTAGCTGGGGAGGTTCAGCCCCAGCATTTT; j_call: TRBJ1-5; clone_size: .; d_call: .; v_call: TRBV9
cdr3_aa: CASSLPRQGGLANYGYTF; cdr3_nt: TGCGCCAGCAGCTTGCCGAGGCAGGGAGGATTAGCTAACTATGGCTACACCTTC; j_call: TRBJ1-2; clone_size: .; d_call: .; v_call: TRBV5-1
cdr3_aa: CASSFPGQAYEQYF; cdr3_nt: TGTGCCAGCAGCTTCCCGGGACAAGCATACGAGCAGTACTTC; j_call: TRBJ2-7; clone_size: .; d_call: .; v_call: TRBV7-9
cdr3_aa: CASSSKRTDKNIQYF; cdr3_nt: TGTGCCAGCAGCTCCAAACGGACAGACAAAAACATTCAGTACTTC; j_call: TRBJ2-4; clone_size: .; d_call: .; v_call: TRBV5-6
cdr3_aa: CASSQTGEQFF; cdr3_nt: TGCGCCAGCAGCCAGACAGGGGAGCAGTTCTTC; j_call: TRBJ2-1; clone_size: few; d_call: TRBD1; v_call: TRBV5-1
cdr3_aa: CASSVSPGRSGEQYF; cdr3_nt: TGTGCCAGCAGCGTAAGTCCAGGTAGATCTGGTGAGCAGTACTTC; j_call: TRBJ2-7; clone_size: .; d_call: .; v_call: TRBV9
cdr3_aa: CASSLGPGFRETQYF; cdr3_nt: TGTGCCAGCAGCTTGGGGCCGGGGTTTCGGGAGACCCAGTACTTC; j_call: TRBJ2-5; clone_size: few; d_call: .; v_call: TRBV5-4
cdr3_aa: CASSFTSGPYEQYF; cdr3_nt: TGTGCCAGCAGCTTTACTAGCGGGCCCTACGAGCAGTACTTC; j_call: TRBJ2-7; clone_size: .; d_call: TRBD2; v_call: TRBV7-8
cdr3_aa: CASSTSGGPTGELFF; cdr3_nt: TGTGCCAGCAGCACTAGCGGGGGGCCCACCGGGGAGCTGTTTTTT; j_call: TRBJ2-2; clone_size: few; d_call: TRBD2; v_call: TRBV5-6
cdr3_aa: CASSAGRIKETQYF; cdr3_nt: TGTGCCAGCAGCGCGGGCCGCATAAAAGAGACCCAGTACTTC; j_call: TRBJ2-5; clone_size: .; d_call: .; v_call: TRBV7-8
cdr3_aa: CASSSTGELDNEQFF; cdr3_nt: TGTGCCAGCAGCTCGACAGGGGAGTTAGACAATGAGCAGTTCTTC; j_call: TRBJ2-1; clone_size: .; d_call: TRBD1; v_call: TRBV5-8
cdr3_aa: CSVLGGVRDTDTQYF; cdr3_nt: TGCAGCGTTCTAGGGGGGGTCCGGGACACAGATACGCAGTATTTT; j_call: TRBJ2-3; clone_size: .; d_call: .; v_call: TRBV29-1
cdr3_aa: CSVEDETSGGLSYNEQFF; cdr3_nt: TGCAGCGTTGAAGATGAGACTAGCGGGGGCCTCTCCTACAATGAGCAGTTCTTC; j_call: TRBJ2-1; clone_size: .; d_call: TRBD2; v_call: TRBV29-1
cdr3_aa: CASSRTGTSNTGELFF; cdr3_nt: TGTGCCAGCAGCAGAACCGGGACTTCGAACACCGGGGAGCTGTTTTTT; j_call: TRBJ2-2; clone_size: .; d_call: .; v_call: TRBV7-3
cdr3_aa: CAIRGSTDTQYF; cdr3_nt: TGTGCCATCCGCGGCTCCACAGATACGCAGTATTTT; j_call: TRBJ2-3; clone_size: .; d_call: .; v_call: TRBV10-3
cdr3_aa: CAWSPWTGGTEKLFF; cdr3_nt: TGTGCCTGGAGTCCATGGACAGGGGGCACCGAAAAACTGTTTTTT; j_call: TRBJ1-4; clone_size: .; d_call: TRBD1; v_call: TRBV30
cdr3_aa: CAISPNTDTQYF; cdr3_nt: TGTGCCATCAGCCCCAATACAGATACGCAGTATTTT; j_call: TRBJ2-3; clone_size: .; d_call: .; v_call: TRBV10-3
cdr3_aa: CASSQPDEGTSTDTQYF; cdr3_nt: TGCGCCAGCAGTCAACCAGATGAAGGGACTAGCACAGATACGCAGTATTTT; j_call: TRBJ2-3; clone_size: .; d_call: .; v_call: TRBV23-1
cdr3_aa: CASSLMGDRGETQYF; cdr3_nt: TGTGCCAGCAGTCTTATGGGAGACAGGGGAGAGACCCAGTACTTC; j_call: TRBJ2-5; clone_size: .; d_call: TRBD1; v_call: TRBV2
cdr3_aa: CASSIRGNTEAFF; cdr3_nt: TGTGCCAGTAGTATAAGGGGGAACACTGAAGCTTTCTTT; j_call: TRBJ1-1; clone_size: .; d_call: .; v_call: TRBV19
cdr3_aa: CASSSGTLVGTGELFF; cdr3_nt: TGCGCCAGCAGCTCCGGGACACTTGTCGGCACCGGGGAGCTGTTTTTT; j_call: TRBJ2-2; clone_size: .; d_call: .; v_call: TRBV5-1
cdr3_aa: CASSSGTGGREQYF; cdr3_nt: TGTGCCAGCAGTTCCGGGACAGGGGGCAGGGAGCAGTACTTC; j_call: TRBJ2-7; clone_size: .; d_call: TRBD1; v_call: TRBV6-1
cdr3_aa: CASTGTVFGYTF; cdr3_nt: TGTGCCAGCACCGGGACAGTCTTTGGCTACACCTTC; j_call: TRBJ1-2; clone_size: .; d_call: TRBD1; v_call: TRBV2
cdr3_aa: CASSAAGTDYNEQFF; cdr3_nt: TGTGCCAGCAGCGCTGCCGGGACAGATTACAATGAGCAGTTCTTC; j_call: TRBJ2-1; clone_size: .; d_call: TRBD1; v_call: TRBV9
cdr3_aa: CASSDRDRANNEQFF; cdr3_nt: TGCGCCAGCAGCGACCGGGACAGGGCGAACAATGAGCAGTTCTTC; j_call: TRBJ2-1; clone_size: .; d_call: TRBD1; v_call: TRBV5-1
cdr3_aa: CASSPEGYEQFF; cdr3_nt: TGTGCCAGCAGTCCGGAGGGCTATGAGCAGTTCTTC; j_call: TRBJ2-1; clone_size: .; d_call: .; v_call: TRBV7-9
cdr3_aa: CSVSEGRETQYF; cdr3_nt: TGCAGCGTCAGTGAGGGAAGGGAGACCCAGTACTTC; j_call: TRBJ2-5; clone_size: .; d_call: .; v_call: TRBV29-1
cdr3_aa: CAMRTTRETEAFF; cdr3_nt: TGTGCCATGAGAACAACCCGGGAGACTGAAGCTTTCTTT; j_call: TRBJ1-1; clone_size: .; d_call: .; v_call: TRBV10-3
cdr3_aa: CASSLGRAGEQFF; cdr3_nt: TGTGCCAGCAGCTTAGGTAGGGCGGGAGAGCAGTTCTTC; j_call: TRBJ2-1; clone_size: .; d_call: .; v_call: TRBV11-2
cdr3_aa: CASSRDSSGANVLTF; cdr3_nt: TGTGCCAGCAGCCGCGACAGCTCTGGGGCCAACGTCCTGACTTTC; j_call: TRBJ2-6; clone_size: .; d_call: .; v_call: TRBV7-2
cdr3_aa: CAWSVGVGGRPDEQFF; cdr3_nt: TGTGCCTGGAGTGTGGGTGTCGGGGGGCGACCCGATGAGCAGTTCTTC; j_call: TRBJ2-1; clone_size: .; d_call: .; v_call: TRBV30
cdr3_aa: CASGMGQDGVEAFF; cdr3_nt: TGCGCCAGCGGGATGGGACAGGATGGGGTTGAAGCTTTCTTT; j_call: TRBJ1-1; clone_size: .; d_call: TRBD1; v_call: TRBV5-1
cdr3_aa: CASSYQSGASYEQYF; cdr3_nt: TGTGCCAGCAGCTACCAGAGCGGGGCCTCCTACGAGCAGTACTTC; j_call: TRBJ2-7; clone_size: .; d_call: TRBD2; v_call: TRBV7-8
cdr3_aa: CASTLVGGSQPQHF; cdr3_nt: TGTGCCAGCACCCTCGTAGGGGGTAGTCAGCCCCAGCATTTT; j_call: TRBJ1-5; clone_size: .; d_call: .; v_call: TRBV27
cdr3_aa: CASSPIAGDSYNEQFF; cdr3_nt: TGTGCCAGCAGCCCTATAGCGGGGGACTCCTACAATGAGCAGTTCTTC; j_call: TRBJ2-1; clone_size: .; d_call: TRBD2; v_call: TRBV7-7
cdr3_aa: CASSLGRTGGSYEQYF; cdr3_nt: TGCGCCAGCAGCTTGGGGCGTACAGGGGGTTCCTACGAGCAGTACTTC; j_call: TRBJ2-7; clone_size: few; d_call: TRBD1; v_call: TRBV5-1
cdr3_aa: CASSLTGTGDYTQYF; cdr3_nt: TGTGCCAGCAGTCTCACCGGGACAGGAGATTATACGCAGTATTTT; j_call: TRBJ2-3; clone_size: .; d_call: TRBD1; v_call: TRBV7-2
cdr3_aa: CAISETVADQYF; cdr3_nt: TGTGCCATCAGTGAAACGGTAGCGGATCAGTACTTC; j_call: TRBJ2-7; clone_size: .; d_call: .; v_call: TRBV10-3
cdr3_aa: CASSLGQNQPQHF; cdr3_nt: TGTGCCAGCAGCCTAGGACAGAATCAGCCCCAGCATTTT; j_call: TRBJ1-5; clone_size: .; d_call: .; v_call: TRBV7-2
cdr3_aa: CASKADGGIYGYTF; cdr3_nt: TGTGCCAGTAAAGCTGACGGAGGAATCTATGGCTACACCTTC; j_call: TRBJ1-2; clone_size: .; d_call: .; v_call: TRBV19
cdr3_aa: CASSSRDLHYEQYF; cdr3_nt: TGTGCCAGCAGCTCCCGGGACTTACACTACGAGCAGTACTTC; j_call: TRBJ2-7; clone_size: .; d_call: .; v_call: TRBV5-6
cdr3_aa: CASSPGQGPQPQHF; cdr3_nt: TGCGCCAGCAGCCCCGGACAGGGACCACAGCCCCAGCATTTT; j_call: TRBJ1-5; clone_size: .; d_call: TRBD1; v_call: TRBV4-1
cdr3_aa: CATRSRGRGLREQYF; cdr3_nt: TGTGCCACCCGCTCCAGGGGGCGGGGACTTAGGGAGCAGTACTTC; j_call: TRBJ2-7; clone_size: .; d_call: TRBD1; v_call: TRBV6-4
cdr3_aa: CASGTSGSFADTQYF; cdr3_nt: TGTGCCAGCGGGACTAGCGGGAGCTTTGCAGATACGCAGTATTTT; j_call: TRBJ2-3; clone_size: .; d_call: TRBD2; v_call: TRBV5-4
cdr3_aa: CASTITGVGTEAFF; cdr3_nt: TGTGCCAGCACCATCACAGGGGTGGGCACTGAAGCTTTCTTT; j_call: TRBJ1-1; clone_size: .; d_call: TRBD1; v_call: TRBV2
cdr3_aa: CASPPRGAYNEQFF; cdr3_nt: TGTGCCAGCCCCCCCCGGGGGGCCTACAATGAGCAGTTCTTC; j_call: TRBJ2-1; clone_size: few; d_call: TRBD2; v_call: TRBV28
cdr3_aa: CASLATSGSYEQYF; cdr3_nt: TGTGCCAGCCTAGCGACTAGCGGGAGCTACGAGCAGTACTTC; j_call: TRBJ2-7; clone_size: .; d_call: TRBD2; v_call: TRBV7-2
cdr3_aa: CASSYLAGETQYF; cdr3_nt: TGTGCCAGCAGTTACCTGGCAGGAGAGACCCAGTACTTC; j_call: TRBJ2-5; clone_size: .; d_call: .; v_call: TRBV6-5
cdr3_aa: CASSVGLTNEKLFF; cdr3_nt: TGTGCCAGCAGCGTAGGACTTACTAATGAAAAACTGTTTTTT; j_call: TRBJ1-4; clone_size: few; d_call: .; v_call: TRBV9
cdr3_aa: CASSQAGTGLSSGANVLTF; cdr3_nt: TGCGCCAGCAGCCAGGCGGGTACAGGGCTATCCTCTGGGGCCAACGTCCTGACTTTC; j_call: TRBJ2-6; clone_size: few; d_call: .; v_call: TRBV4-1
cdr3_aa: CASSLGTSGETQYF; cdr3_nt: TGCGCCAGCAGCTTGGGGACTAGCGGAGAGACCCAGTACTTC; j_call: TRBJ2-5; clone_size: .; d_call: TRBD2; v_call: TRBV5-1
cdr3_aa: CASTIDSSYNEQFF; cdr3_nt: TGTGCCAGCACCATAGACAGCTCCTACAATGAGCAGTTCTTC; j_call: TRBJ2-1; clone_size: .; d_call: .; v_call: TRBV6-1
cdr3_aa: CASSLRTSEAFF; cdr3_nt: TGTGCCAGCAGCTTAAGGACATCCGAAGCTTTCTTT; j_call: TRBJ1-1; clone_size: .; d_call: .; v_call: TRBV7-2
cdr3_aa: CASSGVGGYGYTF; cdr3_nt: TGTGCCAGCAGTGGAGTAGGGGGCTATGGCTACACCTTC; j_call: TRBJ1-2; clone_size: .; d_call: .; v_call: TRBV2
cdr3_aa: CASSEGTDNEQFF; cdr3_nt: TGTGCCAGCAGTGAAGGCACCGACAATGAGCAGTTCTTC; j_call: TRBJ2-1; clone_size: .; d_call: .; v_call: TRBV25-1
cdr3_aa: CASSVSSGYTF; cdr3_nt: TGCGCCAGCAGTGTGAGTAGCGGCTACACCTTC; j_call: TRBJ1-2; clone_size: .; d_call: .; v_call: TRBV10-1